This T cell receptor beta chain was observed in a study of CD8+CD57+ T cells in acquired aplastic anemia. Study-wide context: Average DNA yield from sorted CD4+ and CD8+ cells was roughly 3 ug.

Broader study findings: No significant patient-versus-control difference appeared in CD8+ Simpson's diversity.

Germline CDR1 SGHRS, CDR2 YFSETQ. The CDR3 sequence is 15 residues long. CDR3 and TCR beta VDJ profiling relied on a genomic DNA template. In TCRdb, the reads were re-called with MiXCR into one record per CDR3 protein. The repertoire holds about 220,000 distinct CDR3 sequences, 34% seen once, with 1.1% in the top ten. With regard to this clonotype: No antigen is known for it. Mismatch with germline at one junction end may stem from a read error.

Material: sorted CD4+, CD8+, or CD8+CD57+ T cells (not recorded which) from PBMCs. The TCR was taken from a human donor in good health, serving as a control. This chain uses TRBV5-1 with TRBJ2-1, with 10 positions matching TRBD2. CDR3 nucleotide sequence: TGCGCCAGCGGCTTGGGCCTAGCGGGAGTCTATGAGCAGTTCTTC. This codes for CASGLGLAGVYEQFF.